This T cell receptor beta chain stems from a study of T cells after yellow fever vaccination. Study summary: Fractions containing few cells were prepared with SMART-Seq v4 Ultra Low Input. Study-wide results and caveats: It was a small share of clonotypes that appeared in both CD4 and CD8 compartments. Contaminants from the bulk population, in the form of abundant clonotypes, could be found in FACS-sorted repertoires.

Germline-derived CDR1 and CDR2 are SGHKS and YYEKEE (reference sequence). The CDR3 extends over 14 amino acids. V was clipped by 0 bases and J by 8 bases, with 11 bases between them. TCRdb reanalysed the 5' RACE reads using MiXCR and keeps one entry per CDR3 protein. The sample lists a few hundred thousand distinct CDR3 sequences; 10% to 15% were seen once. As for this clonotype: Its antigen remains unidentified.

The sequence was obtained from a man aged 30 to 39 who received the YFV17D yellow fever vaccine. V is TRBV5-5 and J is TRBJ2-2; D gene uncertain. The sample was CD4+ T cells sorted from PBMCs, taken 45 days after the yellow fever booster vaccination. The CDR3 here is CASSLDLTAGELFF. The CDR3 nucleotides are TGTGCCAGCAGCTTGGACTTGACGGCTGGGGAGCTGTTTTTT.